The 24 T cell receptor beta chains in this list originate from one sample, sequenced in a study of blood T cells in healthy people across ages. PCR was performed a second time for about 7 to 12 cycles using a sample-barcoded 5' primer and a J-beta primer mix. TCRdb independently ran MiXCR on the 5' RACE reads; one entry per CDR3 protein. The sample has nearly 1 million distinct CDR3 sequences; just over 50% are singletons. Sequenced sample: blood. These TCRs come from an older woman in good health.

The chain joins TRBV27 to TRBJ2-5; the D gene is possibly TRBD2 (6 bases). Germline CDR1 and CDR2: MNHEY and SMNVEV (reference sequence). Trimming left V 4 bases short and J 11 bases short, with 17 bases between. The CDR3 runs 13 residues. The CDR3, as DNA: TGTGCCAGCAGTTGGGGCGGGGTTACTGAGCAGTACTTC. Encoded protein: CASSWGGVTEQYF.

This chain connects TRBV20-1 to TRBJ1-5; no reliable D call. V dropped 2 bases and J dropped 5 bases, with 4 bases sitting between them. The germline gives CDR1 DFQATT, CDR2 SNEGSKA (reference sequence). This CDR3 is built from 11 residues. CDR3 sequence: CSARPHQPQHF. In DNA form, the CDR3 reads TGCAGTGCTAGACCCCATCAGCCCCAGCATTTT.

This clonotype came up many times. J is TRBJ2-7 and V is TRBV9; TRBD1 matches at 8 bases. The CDR3 covers 14 residues. Germline assignment: CDR1 SGDLS and CDR2 YYNGEE. The V segment lost 2 bases and the J segment 4 bases; nucleotides outside the gene matches: 5. For the CDR3, the DNA is TGTGCCAGCAGCGTCGGGCAGGGGGCTTACGAGCAGTACTTC. Amino acid sequence: CASSVGQGAYEQYF. Full variable domain (outside the CDR3, taken from reference TRBV9 and TRBJ2-7): DSGVTQTPKHLITATGQRVTLRCSPRSGDLSVYWYQQSLDQGLQFLIQYYNGEERAKGNILERFSAQQFPDLHSELNLSSLELGDSALYFCASSVGQGAYEQYFGPGTRLTVT.

The V gene is TRBV25-1, the J gene TRBJ1-4; D uncertain. Trimming removed 2 bases from V and 5 bases from J, with 9 bases in between. Germline lookup yields CDR1 MGHDK and CDR2 SYGVNS. The CDR3 runs to 14 residues. The CDR3 sequence: CASSERGRNEKLFF. The CDR3 coding sequence is TGTGCCAGCAGTGAACGCGGGAGGAATGAAAAACTGTTTTTT.

This clonotype has a handful of counts. This chain connects TRBV21-1 to TRBJ2-6; the table names TRBD1, a call not compared with the DNA. TRBV21-1 constitutes a pseudogene. The CDR3 has 18 amino acids. For the CDR3, the DNA is TGTGCCAGCAGCAAAGGCGGGACAGGGTGGAGGGGGGCCAACGTCCTGACTTTC. Translation: CASSKGGTGWRGANVLTF.

CDR3 sequence: CSAQSPVADSYEQYF. DNA of the CDR3: TGCAGTGCCCAGAGCCCCGTGGCGGACTCCTACGAGCAGTACTTC. The chain uses TRBV20-1 and TRBJ2-7; D unclear. Germline CDR1 reads DFQATT; CDR2 reads SNEGSKA (reference sequence). The CDR3 loop spans 15 amino acids. The germline V and J ends were trimmed by 6 bases and 0 bases, with 18 bases remaining between them.

V usage is TRBV29-1 and J usage is TRBJ1-2; no definite D call. This CDR3 contains 14 residues. V lost 6 bases and J lost 4, with 18 bases in between. Germline V CDR1 and CDR2: SQVTM, ANQGSEA. The CDR3 DNA is TGCAGCGTGGCCTACTCGCCTCTGGGCTATGGCTACACCTTC. It is translated as CSVAYSPLGYGYTF.

This clonotype was observed a few times. The chain is built from TRBV12-3 or TRBV12-4 and TRBJ1-6; possible D gene TRBD1, 5 bases. Trimming took off 8 bases at V and 15 bases at J, with 17 bases between the two ends. The CDR3 covers 12 residues. The CDR3: CASSPGSLVLHF. The CDR3 region has the DNA TGTGCCAGCTCGCCAGGGAGCCTCGTCCTCCACTTT.

The genes are TRBV30 and TRBJ2-1, with D hard to call. In germline, CDR1 is GTSNPN, CDR2 SVGIG (reference sequence). The CDR3 contains 13 residues. V lost 2 bases and J lost 5, with 10 bases in between. The CDR3 sequence is CAWSLYGNNEQFF. The CDR3, as DNA: TGTGCCTGGAGTCTCTACGGTAACAATGAGCAGTTCTTC.

V gene TRBV5-1 combines with J gene TRBJ1-3, with D tentatively TRBD1 (5 bases). Germline CDR1 reads SGHRS; CDR2 reads YFSETQ. V was cut by 0 bases and J by 4 bases, with 8 bases left in between. CDR3 size: 14 residues. This CDR3 reads CASSLAGSGNTIYF. The CDR3 bases are TGCGCCAGCAGCTTGGCAGGGTCGGGAAACACCATATATTTT.

The V gene is TRBV20-1, the J gene TRBJ2-3; TRBD2 is a possible D gene (6 bases). This CDR3 spans 17 amino acids. The V gene lost 1 base and the J gene lost 0 bases, with 17 bases spanning the gap. Germline values: CDR1 DFQATT, CDR2 SNEGSKA (reference sequence). The CDR3 nucleotides are TGCAGTGCTAGAGGTCCCGGGCGGGAACGGAGCACAGATACGCAGTATTTT. Amino acid sequence: CSARGPGRERSTDTQYF.

The chain employs TRBV9 and TRBJ1-6, with TRBD1 as a possible D gene (6 bases). Germline CDR1 reads SGDLS; CDR2 reads YYNGEE. The germline V and J ends were trimmed by 0 bases and 9 bases, with 13 bases remaining between them. The CDR3 extends over 15 amino acids. CDR3 nucleotides: TGTGCCAGCAGCGTAGATAACAGGGTTTCTTCACCCCTCCACTTT. Translating it yields CASSVDNRVSSPLHF. Variable domain in full (rest from reference TRBV9 and TRBJ1-6): DSGVTQTPKHLITATGQRVTLRCSPRSGDLSVYWYQQSLDQGLQFLIQYYNGEERAKGNILERFSAQQFPDLHSELNLSSLELGDSALYFCASSVDNRVSSPLHFGNGTRLTVT.

The chain employs TRBV4-1 and TRBJ2-5; 11 bases agree with TRBD1. The germline V gene has CDR1 MGHRA and CDR2 YSYEKL. V lost 4 bases and J lost 0; bases outside the gene matches: 4. This CDR3 is 16 amino acids long. The CDR3 nucleotides are TGCGCCAGCAGCCCGCGGGGACAGGGGGACCAAGAGACCCAGTACTTC. It translates to CASSPRGQGDQETQYF.

This clonotype was seen a handful of times. V usage is TRBV15 and J usage is TRBJ2-7; D not certain. Per germline, CDR1 LNHNV and CDR2 YYDKDF (reference sequence). V lost 1 base and J lost 6, with 10 bases in between. This CDR3 has 13 amino acids. CDR3 coding DNA: TGTGCCACCAGCAGAGGTCCCGAGGCCGAGCAGTACTTC. Residues: CATSRGPEAEQYF.

The chain carries TRBV20-1 and TRBJ2-5; D may correspond to TRBD1 or TRBD2 (6 bases each). CDR3 length: 17 amino acids. CDR1 is DFQATT, CDR2 SNEGSKA, per germline (reference sequence). V lost 6 bases, J lost 2 bases, and 25 bases lay in between. CDR3 protein: CSAGGRGGGAAQETQYF. The CDR3 DNA follows: TGCAGTGCAGGTGGACGTGGGGGCGGGGCAGCACAAGAGACCCAGTACTTC.

The chain joins TRBV4-2 to TRBJ2-7, with TRBD2 as a possible D gene (6 bases). Germline V gene lookup returns CDR1 LGHNA and CDR2 YNFKEQ. The CDR3 is 14 residues long. The V and J ends lost 0 bases and 3 bases respectively, with 9 bases between them. DNA for the CDR3: TGTGCCAGCAGCCAAGATAGGCGGGACTACGAGCAGTACTTC. Protein sequence: CASSQDRRDYEQYF.

This clonotype has a count of ten or more. This chain links TRBV7-2 with TRBJ2-3; D uncertain. The CDR3 spans 13 residues. Germline V gene lookup returns CDR1 SGHTA and CDR2 FQGNSA. Trimming shortened V by 2 bases and J by 3 bases, and 6 bases separated the two germline ends. DNA of the CDR3: TGTGCCAGCAGCTTAAAAGGGACAGATACGCAGTATTTT. Amino acids: CASSLKGTDTQYF.

This clonotype was recorded a few times. The V call is TRBV20-1, the J call TRBJ2-1, with 10 bases aligning to TRBD2. Germline CDR1 and CDR2: DFQATT and SNEGSKA (reference sequence). J gave up 15 bases and V 0 bases, and 17 bases lay outside the gene matches. CDR3 size: 16 residues. DNA for the CDR3: TGCAGTGCTAGAGATAGGTCGGAACTAGCGGGAATCGAACCGTTCTTC. It encodes CSARDRSELAGIEPFF.

In its sample, this clonotype was seen a few times. This chain joins TRBV20-1 and TRBJ2-7, with D possibly being TRBD2 (5 bases). V lost 1 base and J 3 bases, leaving 7 bases between the germline ends. The CDR3 length is 12 residues. Germline V gene lookup returns CDR1 DFQATT and CDR2 SNEGSKA (reference sequence). CDR3: CSARVAGYEQYF. The CDR3 bases are TGCAGTGCTAGAGTGGCGGGCTACGAGCAGTACTTC.

This chain joins TRBV10-2 and TRBJ2-3, with 9 bases identical to TRBD2. Germline V CDR1 and CDR2: WSHSY, SAAADI. The V segment lost 3 bases and the J segment 5 bases; nucleotides outside the gene matches: 12. CDR3 length equals 17 residues. The CDR3 sequence: CASSDYWAGGRVDTQYF. The CDR3 nucleotides read TGCGCCAGCAGTGACTATTGGGCGGGAGGGCGAGTAGATACGCAGTATTTT.

V usage is TRBV6-5 and J usage is TRBJ2-5; the match to TRBD2 covers 9 bases. Germline V gene data show CDR1 as MNHEY and CDR2 as SVGAGI. The V and J ends lost 11 bases and 5 bases, in that order; junction bases with no gene match: 9. The CDR3 totals 13 residues. CDR3 protein: CAVKTSGAETQYF. DNA of the CDR3: TGTGCCGTAAAGACTAGCGGTGCCGAGACCCAGTACTTC.

This clonotype showed up just a few times. The chain has TRBV29-1 and TRBJ1-5, with D tentatively TRBD1 (6 bases). This CDR3 spans 13 amino acids. Trimming took 5 bases from V and 0 from J, leaving 8 bases between them. Germline CDR1 is SQVTM and CDR2 is ANQGSEA. CDR3 loop: CSVKTGSNQPQHF. The CDR3 region has the DNA TGCAGCGTTAAGACAGGTAGCAATCAGCCCCAGCATTTT.

A few counts support this clonotype. V and J are TRBV12-3 or TRBV12-4 and TRBJ2-7, with a tentative D call TRBD2 (6 bases). The CDR3 spans 14 residues. Trimming removed 5 bases from V and 0 bases from J, with 11 bases in between. The DNA of the CDR3 is TGTGCCAGCAGTCCGGGACTTGACTCCTACGAGCAGTACTTC. Residues: CASSPGLDSYEQYF.

This clonotype was counted only a few times. The rearrangement links TRBV10-3 to TRBJ2-3; 7 bases are shared with TRBD1. V shed 6 bases, J shed 2 bases, and the junction held 5 bases outside the gene matches. Germline loops: CDR1 ENHRY, CDR2 SYGVKD. The CDR3 contains 14 residues. CDR3 region: CAISLTGPTDTQYF. The CDR3 DNA reads TGTGCCATCAGCCTGACAGGGCCCACAGATACGCAGTATTTT.